The rows below give T cell receptor beta chains drawn from one sample of a study of beta chain features in type 1 diabetes. Some clones are missing from TCRdb's copy, which holds only in-frame ones; the method was immunoSEQ multiplex PCR. Among fewer than 300,000 clones listed, approximately 10% were seen once. The sequencing input was naive CD4+ T cells from blood. The receptors were sampled from a man aged 25 to 40 with type 1 diabetes. Each CDR3 is given with its conserved first and last residue. Each record gives: J gene, clone size, V gene, D gene, CDR3 DNA, CDR3 protein. D genes are given only for firm matches. Only part of the rows carry a size: once, few, many, or a class if the clone is expanded.

j_gene: TRBJ2-3
abundance: .
v_gene: TRBV18
d_gene: TRBD1
CDR3nt: TGTGCCAGCTCACCACCCTCGCAGGGGGCAACAGATACGCAGTATTTT
CDR3aa: CASSPPSQGATDTQYF

j_gene: TRBJ2-5
abundance: few
v_gene: TRBV13
d_gene: TRBD2
CDR3nt: TGTGCCAGCAGCCGCGGACTAGGCCAGACCCAGTACTTC
CDR3aa: CASSRGLGQTQYF

j_gene: TRBJ2-7
abundance: few
v_gene: TRBV7-8
d_gene: .
CDR3nt: TGTGCCAGCAGCTTCGCGGGCCACAAGGCCTACGAGCAGTACTTC
CDR3aa: CASSFAGHKAYEQYF

j_gene: TRBJ1-2
abundance: few
v_gene: TRBV7-2
d_gene: .
CDR3nt: TGTGCCAGCACCTTAGCCCCCTCTAACTATGGCTACACCTTC
CDR3aa: CASTLAPSNYGYTF

j_gene: TRBJ1-2
abundance: few
v_gene: TRBV2
d_gene: .
CDR3nt: TGTGCCAGCTGGGGCAGGGGTCACTATGGCTACACCTTC
CDR3aa: CASWGRGHYGYTF

j_gene: TRBJ1-2
abundance: few
v_gene: TRBV2
d_gene: TRBD1
CDR3nt: TGTGCCGGCAGGACAGGGGGCTTAGAGAACTATGGCTACACCTTC
CDR3aa: CAGRTGGLENYGYTF

j_gene: TRBJ2-6
abundance: few
v_gene: TRBV18
d_gene: TRBD1
CDR3nt: TGTGCCAGCTCAGACAGGGCTGGGGCCAACGTCCTGACTTTC
CDR3aa: CASSDRAGANVLTF

j_gene: TRBJ2-1
abundance: few
v_gene: TRBV2
d_gene: TRBD2
CDR3nt: TGTGCCAGCAGTGAACAGCGGGGAAACTACAATGAGCAGTTCTTC
CDR3aa: CASSEQRGNYNEQFF

j_gene: TRBJ2-1
abundance: few
v_gene: TRBV14
d_gene: TRBD2
CDR3nt: TGTGCCAGCAGCCCCCTGGGGGGGTGGTACAATGAGCAGTTCTTC
CDR3aa: CASSPLGGWYNEQFF

j_gene: TRBJ1-1
abundance: .
v_gene: TRBV5-1
d_gene: .
CDR3nt: TGCGCCAGCAGCTTGAGCGGGGAAGCTTTCTTT
CDR3aa: CASSLSGEAFF

j_gene: TRBJ1-6
abundance: .
v_gene: TRBV14
d_gene: .
CDR3nt: TGTGCCAGCAGCGAGTTGTGGGCTCGATCACCCCTCCACTTT
CDR3aa: CASSELWARSPLHF

j_gene: TRBJ1-5
abundance: few
v_gene: TRBV18
d_gene: .
CDR3nt: TGTGCCAGCTCACCGCGAGCGGACAATCAGCCCCAGCATTTT
CDR3aa: CASSPRADNQPQHF

j_gene: TRBJ2-5
abundance: few
v_gene: TRBV7-9
d_gene: TRBD2
CDR3nt: TGTGCCAGCACCTCGATGGGGGGGAAAGAGACCCAGTACTTC
CDR3aa: CASTSMGGKETQYF

j_gene: TRBJ1-3
abundance: .
v_gene: TRBV7-2
d_gene: .
CDR3nt: TGTGCCAGCAGCCTGTCCCGGGACACGGGAAACACCATATATTTT
CDR3aa: CASSLSRDTGNTIYF

j_gene: TRBJ2-5
abundance: .
v_gene: TRBV5-6
d_gene: .
CDR3nt: TGTGCCAGCAGCTTGTTTGAAGCGGGGACCCAGTACTTC
CDR3aa: CASSLFEAGTQYF

j_gene: TRBJ1-2
abundance: .
v_gene: TRBV15
d_gene: .
CDR3nt: TGTGCCACCAGCACACCCCCAGTTGGCTACACCTTC
CDR3aa: CATSTPPVGYTF

j_gene: TRBJ2-3
abundance: few
v_gene: TRBV28
d_gene: .
CDR3nt: TGTGCCAGCATACCGGGACAACCCACAGATACGCAGTATTTT
CDR3aa: CASIPGQPTDTQYF

j_gene: TRBJ2-3
abundance: .
v_gene: TRBV7-3
d_gene: .
CDR3nt: TGTGCCAGCAGCAGGGGGAGCACAGATACGCAGTATTTT
CDR3aa: CASSRGSTDTQYF

j_gene: TRBJ1-2
abundance: few
v_gene: TRBV2
d_gene: .
CDR3nt: TGTGCCAGCAGTGTCCCCGGCCGTGGGGGGTATGGCTACACCTTC
CDR3aa: CASSVPGRGGYGYTF

j_gene: TRBJ1-4
abundance: .
v_gene: TRBV5-4
d_gene: .
CDR3nt: TGTGCCAGCAGCCCAGGACTGAATGAAAAACTGTTTTTT
CDR3aa: CASSPGLNEKLFF

j_gene: TRBJ2-1
abundance: few
v_gene: TRBV18
d_gene: .
CDR3nt: TGTGCCAGCTCACCGAACCGAGCGGGCAATGAGCAGTTCTTC
CDR3aa: CASSPNRAGNEQFF

j_gene: TRBJ1-2
abundance: .
v_gene: TRBV14
d_gene: .
CDR3nt: TGTGCCAGCAGCCCTCGCACAGGGAACTATGGCTACACCTTC
CDR3aa: CASSPRTGNYGYTF

j_gene: TRBJ2-7
abundance: few
v_gene: TRBV18
d_gene: TRBD2
CDR3nt: TGTGCCAGCTCCTTGACTAGCGGGGGGCCCGCGGAGCAGTACTTC
CDR3aa: CASSLTSGGPAEQYF

j_gene: TRBJ2-3
abundance: few
v_gene: TRBV5-4
d_gene: TRBD2
CDR3nt: TGTGCCAGCAGCCGGCACCTAGCGGGGGGGCCCGGAGATACGCAGTATTTT
CDR3aa: CASSRHLAGGPGDTQYF

j_gene: TRBJ1-1
abundance: few
v_gene: TRBV7-2
d_gene: .
CDR3nt: TGTGCCAGCAGCCCGGAAAGGGGGACTGAAGCTTTCTTT
CDR3aa: CASSPERGTEAFF

j_gene: TRBJ1-2
abundance: few
v_gene: TRBV6-6
d_gene: .
CDR3nt: TGTGCCAGCAGTTACTCGAGGAATCCCGTCAACTATGGCTACACCTTC
CDR3aa: CASSYSRNPVNYGYTF

j_gene: TRBJ2-3
abundance: .
v_gene: TRBV7-9
d_gene: TRBD2
CDR3nt: TGTGCCAGCAGCCCACTAGCGGGGGCTACTAGCACAGATACGCAGTATTTT
CDR3aa: CASSPLAGATSTDTQYF

j_gene: TRBJ2-5
abundance: .
v_gene: TRBV7-8
d_gene: .
CDR3nt: TGTGCCAGCAGCTTGGGGAACGGGGGGCCTGAGACCCAGTACTTC
CDR3aa: CASSLGNGGPETQYF

j_gene: TRBJ2-1
abundance: few
v_gene: TRBV11-2
d_gene: .
CDR3nt: TGTGCCAGCAGCCCGCGATATGGCAGGGGAAATGAGCAGTTCTTC
CDR3aa: CASSPRYGRGNEQFF

j_gene: TRBJ1-5
abundance: .
v_gene: TRBV7-3
d_gene: TRBD1
CDR3nt: TGTGCCAGCAGCCCCCAGACAGGGCTTAATCAGCCCCAGCATTTT
CDR3aa: CASSPQTGLNQPQHF

j_gene: TRBJ1-6
abundance: few
v_gene: TRBV6-5
d_gene: TRBD1
CDR3nt: TGTGCCAGCAGTGGACAGGGTGGGAATTCACCCCTCCACTTT
CDR3aa: CASSGQGGNSPLHF

j_gene: TRBJ2-2
abundance: few
v_gene: TRBV6-6
d_gene: .
CDR3nt: TGTGCCAGCAGTGGCCCGGGACAATACACCGGGGAGCTGTTTTTT
CDR3aa: CASSGPGQYTGELFF

j_gene: TRBJ1-1
abundance: few
v_gene: TRBV2
d_gene: .
CDR3nt: TGTGCCAGCGCCAGGGTGAACACTGAAGCTTTCTTT
CDR3aa: CASARVNTEAFF

j_gene: TRBJ2-1
abundance: .
v_gene: TRBV15
d_gene: .
CDR3nt: TGTGCCACCAGCAGAGTCCCGGGGGTCAGCTCCCAGCCCTACAATGAGCAGTTCTTC
CDR3aa: CATSRVPGVSSQPYNEQFF

j_gene: TRBJ1-5
abundance: .
v_gene: TRBV7-2
d_gene: .
CDR3nt: TGTGCCAGCAGCTTAGCGGGGCAGGGCTTCAATCAGCCCCAGCATTTT
CDR3aa: CASSLAGQGFNQPQHF

j_gene: TRBJ2-5
abundance: few
v_gene: TRBV25-1
d_gene: TRBD2
CDR3nt: TGTGCCAGCAGTGAATATAGCAGCGGGGGCCAAGAGACCCAGTACTTC
CDR3aa: CASSEYSSGGQETQYF

j_gene: TRBJ2-2
abundance: .
v_gene: TRBV5-1
d_gene: .
CDR3nt: TGCGCCAGCAGCACTGGGGACTCCACCGGGGAGCTGTTTTTT
CDR3aa: CASSTGDSTGELFF